This paragraph reports one T cell receptor beta chain. Germline V gene data show CDR1 as LGHNA and CDR2 as YSLEER. The CDR3 runs to 14 residues. The trim removed 4 bases at V and 8 bases at J, leaving 10 bases unmatched. Authors' analysis steps: The assay estimated nucleated cells by amplifying reference gene primers. Produced via immunoSEQ multiplex PCR; TCRdb's table is partial and in-frame only. V, J and clone size were drawn from that table, and D and trimming were deduced from the DNA. This table holds about 23,000 clones, around 84% found once. The record originates from a study of blood T cell repertoires in COVID-19. In the study overall: Donors in the United States, Italy and Spain gave samples during acute or convalescent COVID-19. From T cells, B-cell-depleted T cells, or PBMCs came the material, which was cDNA or gDNA.

The chain links TRBV4-3 to TRBJ1-2, with 7 nucleotides matching TRBD1. The sequencing input was peripheral blood. The clonotype was recovered from a woman of 80 years or more with acute or convalescent COVID-19. The CDR3 sequence: CASSLETGKGGYTF. The CDR3 coding sequence is TGCGCCAGCAGCCTGGAGACAGGGAAAGGCGGCTACACCTTC.